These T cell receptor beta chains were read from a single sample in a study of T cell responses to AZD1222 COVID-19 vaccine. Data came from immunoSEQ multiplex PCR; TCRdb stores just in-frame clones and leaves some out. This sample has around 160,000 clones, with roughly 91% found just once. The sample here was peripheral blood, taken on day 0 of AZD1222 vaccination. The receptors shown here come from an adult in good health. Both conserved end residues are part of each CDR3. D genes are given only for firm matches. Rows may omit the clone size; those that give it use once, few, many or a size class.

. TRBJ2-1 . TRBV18 TGTGCCAGCTCACCAAGGCAGGGGATGAATGAGCAGTTCTTC CASSPRQGMNEQFF
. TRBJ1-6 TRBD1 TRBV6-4 TGTGCCAGCAGACCGACCGGGACAGGAGGGGTCTCTAGCTCACCCCTCCACTTT CASRPTGTGGVSSSPLHF
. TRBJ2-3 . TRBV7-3 TGTGCCAGCAGCTCCCCTACCGACTCCGGAGATACGCAGTATTTT CASSSPTDSGDTQYF
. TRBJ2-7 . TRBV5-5 TGTGCCAGCAGGGAGGGGGCCTACGAGCAGTACTTC CASREGAYEQYF
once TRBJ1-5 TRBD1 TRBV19 TGTGCCAGTAGTATGGGGGGGACAGTGTCCCTGCATTTT CASSMGGTVSLHF
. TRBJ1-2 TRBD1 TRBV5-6 TGTGCCAGCAGCCGAGGGACAGGGTGGGGCTACACCTTC CASSRGTGWGYTF
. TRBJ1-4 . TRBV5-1 TGCGCCAGCAGCTTGGCCGGGAGGGAACATGAAAAACTGTTTTTT CASSLAGREHEKLFF
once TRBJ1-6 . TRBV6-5 TGTGCCAGCAGTTACTCAGGCCCCGGTGTTTCACCCCTCCACTTT CASSYSGPGVSPLHF
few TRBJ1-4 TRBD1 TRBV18 TGTGCCAGCTCTCCGGGACAGCGAGGGGCTAATGAAAAACTGTTTTTT CASSPGQRGANEKLFF
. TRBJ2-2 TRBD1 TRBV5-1 TGCGCCAGCAGCTTGAACAGGGGTAACACCGGGGAGCTGTTTTTT CASSLNRGNTGELFF
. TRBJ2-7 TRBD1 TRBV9 TGTGCCAGCAGCCCCGGACAGGAGATATACGAGCAGTACTTC CASSPGQEIYEQYF
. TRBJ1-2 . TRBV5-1 TGCGCCAGCAGCTTTACGGGAACACCTTATCAAGGCTATGGCTACACCTTC CASSFTGTPYQGYGYTF
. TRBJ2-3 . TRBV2 TGTGCCAGCGGGGTGGGGACAGATACGCAGTATTTT CASGVGTDTQYF
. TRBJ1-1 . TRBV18 TGTGCCAGCTCACCACCGGGTAGTAGCAGGGGACTACTGAACACTGAAGCTTTCTTT CASSPPGSSRGLLNTEAFF
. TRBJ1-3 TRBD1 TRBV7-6 TGTGCCAGCAGAGCCCAGGGGGGATCTGGAAACACCATATATTTT CASRAQGGSGNTIYF
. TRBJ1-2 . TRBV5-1 TGCGCCAGCAGCTTAGGCAGGGATGGCTACACCTTC CASSLGRDGYTF
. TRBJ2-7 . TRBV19 TGTGCCAGTAGGGGCGGCCAGGGTTACGAGCAGTACTTC CASRGGQGYEQYF
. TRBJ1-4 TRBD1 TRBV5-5 TGTGCCAGCAGCATTCAACCGGGACAGGGGAGTGAAAAACTGTTTTTT CASSIQPGQGSEKLFF
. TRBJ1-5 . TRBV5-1 TGCGCCAGCAGCACCGGGGGCGTCAATCAGCCCCAGCATTTT CASSTGGVNQPQHF
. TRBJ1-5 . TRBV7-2 TGTGCCAGCAGCTTGCAGGGAGGACCTAATCAGCCCCAGCATTTT CASSLQGGPNQPQHF
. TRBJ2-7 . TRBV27 TGTGCCAGCAGTTTATCGTACCCTGGCCAGGCTCGAGTCTCCTACGAGCAGTACTTC CASSLSYPGQARVSYEQYF
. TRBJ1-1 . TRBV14 TGTGCCAGCAGCCAAGAATGGGCCAGGGGAAGAGGAGCTTTCTTT CASSQEWARGRGAFF
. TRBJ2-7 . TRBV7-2 TGTGCCAGCAGCCCCCCCGCTTCCTACGAGCAGTACTTC CASSPPASYEQYF
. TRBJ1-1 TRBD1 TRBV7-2 TGTGCCAGCAGCTTAGGGACCGGGACAGGGCCAACCGGGGTTGGGACTTTCTTT CASSLGTGTGPTGVGTFF
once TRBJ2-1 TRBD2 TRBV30 TGTGCCTGGAGTGTTGGGACTAGCGGGGCCTCCTACAATGAGCAGTTCTTC CAWSVGTSGASYNEQFF
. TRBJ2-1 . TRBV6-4 TGTGCCAGCAGTGACCCCGCCAGGGGAACAAGGCAGTTCTTC CASSDPARGTRQFF
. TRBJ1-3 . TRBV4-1 TGCGCCAGCAGCCAAGATCTCGGGGGGGCCTCTGGAAACACCATATATTTT CASSQDLGGASGNTIYF
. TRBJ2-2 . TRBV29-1 TGCAGCGTTGGCAGGGTGGACACCGGGGAGCTGTTTTTT CSVGRVDTGELFF
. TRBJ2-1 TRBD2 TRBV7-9 TGTGCCAGCAGCTTAGCATTAGCGGGTACCTACAATGAGCAGTTCTTC CASSLALAGTYNEQFF
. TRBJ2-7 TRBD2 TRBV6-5 TGTGCCAGCAGAAGTCCTAGCGGGAGCCACGAGCAGTACTTC CASRSPSGSHEQYF
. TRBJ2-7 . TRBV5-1 TGCGCCAGCAGCTTGGACCCCCCTGAGGGACCGGCGGGCGAGCAGTACTTC CASSLDPPEGPAGEQYF
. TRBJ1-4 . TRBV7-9 TGTGCCAGCAGCTTAGGAGGGGGAAAAGGCACTAATGAAAAACTGTTTTTT CASSLGGGKGTNEKLFF
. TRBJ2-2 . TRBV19 TGTGCCAGTAGTATAGTGGTCAGGGTAGACTCAAGGAACACCGGGGAGCTGTTTTTT CASSIVVRVDSRNTGELFF
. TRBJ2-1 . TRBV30 TGTGCCTGGAGTCCGGACTACAGGGGAAACAATGAGCAGTTCTTC CAWSPDYRGNNEQFF
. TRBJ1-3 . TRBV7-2 TGTGCCAGCAGCTTAGTTGCGAACACCATATATTTT CASSLVANTIYF
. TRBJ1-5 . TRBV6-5 TGTGCCAGCAGTTACTCGGGACGGGAGGATCAGCCCCAGCATTTT CASSYSGREDQPQHF
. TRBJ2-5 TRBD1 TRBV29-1 TGCAGCGTTTCCTCCGGGACAGGTCGAGAGACCCAGTACTTC CSVSSGTGRETQYF
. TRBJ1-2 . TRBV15 TGTGCCACCAGCCAGGGGCGAGATACTAACTATGGCTACACCTTC CATSQGRDTNYGYTF
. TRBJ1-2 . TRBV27 TGTGCCAGCAGTTTACACGAGGGTAGCTATGGCTACACCTTC CASSLHEGSYGYTF
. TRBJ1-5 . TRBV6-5 TGTGCCAGCAGTCCATCAAGGTCGGGCAATCAGCCCCAGCATTTT CASSPSRSGNQPQHF
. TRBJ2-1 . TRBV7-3 TGTGCCAGCAGCTTAACCCGAACCAACAATGAGCAGTTCTTC CASSLTRTNNEQFF
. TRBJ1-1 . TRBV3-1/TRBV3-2 TGTGCCAGCAGCCAGGATGGACAGATTAAGAACACTGAAGCTTTCTTT CASSQDGQIKNTEAFF
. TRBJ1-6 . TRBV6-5 TGTGCCAGCAGCACTGGGACCGGAGGTAATTCACCCCTCCACTTT CASSTGTGGNSPLHF